The rows below give T cell receptor beta chains drawn from one sample of a study of neurological immune-mediated disorders. TCRdb re-called the 5' RACE reads through MiXCR, storing one row per CDR3 protein. The sample has roughly 120,000 distinct CDR3 sequences; roughly 3.2% are singletons. The sample comprised PBMCs. The source of these receptors is a woman aged 25 to 45 with multiple sclerosis. Both conserved end residues are part of each CDR3. The D gene is left open where the match is weak. The size entry gives once, few, many or a size class.

CDR3aa	CDR3nt	j_gene	abundance	d_gene	v_gene
CASSLGTGEYQPQHF	TGTGCCAGCAGCTTGGGGACAGGGGAGTATCAGCCCCAGCATTTT	TRBJ1-5	many	TRBD1	TRBV7-2
CSVQTRTNYGYTF	TGCAGCGTCCAGACACGTACTAACTATGGCTACACCTTC	TRBJ1-2	many	-	TRBV29-1
CASSLAGTQYF	TGTGCCAGCAGCTTAGCGGGGACCCAGTACTTC	TRBJ2-5	many	-	TRBV7-9
CASSLGNALAGDEQYF	TGCGCCAGCAGCTTGGGGAATGCGCTAGCGGGAGACGAGCAGTACTTC	TRBJ2-7	many	TRBD2	TRBV5-1
CASSENREAFF	TGTGCCAGCAGTGAAAATCGGGAAGCTTTCTTT	TRBJ1-1	many	-	TRBV25-1
CASSLGYDGENTEAFF	TGTGCCAGCAGCTTGGGTTATGACGGGGAGAACACTGAAGCTTTCTTT	TRBJ1-1	many	-	TRBV5-5
CSAQNDRTENYGYTF	TGCAGTGCTCAAAACGATCGGACGGAAAACTATGGCTACACCTTC	TRBJ1-2	many	-	TRBV20-1
CASSPSGSVHEQYF	TGTGCCAGCAGCCCTAGCGGGAGCGTCCACGAGCAGTACTTC	TRBJ2-7	few	TRBD2	TRBV5-6
CSAMGTGGFTDTQYF	TGCAGTGCTATGGGGACAGGGGGCTTCACAGATACGCAGTATTTT	TRBJ2-3	many	TRBD1	TRBV20-1
CATSSGTGDNEQFF	TGTGCCACCAGCAGCGGGACAGGGGACAATGAGCAGTTCTTC	TRBJ2-1	many	TRBD1	TRBV15